Shown below are 2 T cell receptor beta chains from a single sample sequenced in a study of spatial heterogeneity in lung cancer. TCRdb fed the 5' RACE reads into MiXCR, producing one record per CDR3 protein. This sample yields 40,000 or so distinct CDR3 sequences, of which 7.5% are seen a single time; 25% to 35% belongs to the top ten. Documented time point: sample taken at primary tumor resection. The sample was PBMCs, taken at surgery. These receptors were obtained from a male donor with early-stage non-small cell lung cancer.

This clonotype was seen ten or more times. The chain combines TRBV5-1 with TRBJ2-1, with D maybe TRBD2 (6 bases). From germline, CDR1 is SGHRS and CDR2 YFSETQ. This CDR3 has 14 amino acids. V lost 0 bases, J lost 4 bases, and 8 bases lay in between. The DNA of the CDR3 is TGCGCCAGCAGCTTGGACGGGGGATACAATGAGCAGTTCTTC. Its translation: CASSLDGGYNEQFF.

This clonotype has at least ten counts. This rearrangement joins TRBV11-3 to TRBJ2-3, with 8 bases that match TRBD1. V was clipped by 2 bases and J by 1 base; unmatched bases: 5. The CDR3 sequence is 16 residues long. CDR1 and CDR2 from the germline V gene are SGHNT and YENEEA. This CDR3 reads CASSLQGASGTDTQYF. In DNA, the CDR3 is TGTGCCAGCAGCTTACAGGGGGCTAGCGGCACAGATACGCAGTATTTT.